The T cell receptor (beta chain) described here comes from a study of T-cell reconstitution after alpha-beta-depleted transplantation in children (dated by TCRdb to 2016 to 2017). Notes on the research overall: Using TCR repertoire profiling, the study quantitatively followed how T-cell immune reconstitution unfolded in children after TCRalphabeta/CD19-depleted allogeneic hematopoietic cell transplantation. General conclusions and limits of the study: Over the following months the frequencies of hyperexpanded clones went down, and after one year T-cell counts and TCRbeta diversity were mostly credited to newly produced T cells. In some patients, the high TCRbeta diversity seen at day 60 was put down to recipient T cells and intrathymic progenitors that had survived conditioning. Apparently early alphabetaT-cell count recovery about two months after transplant reportedly relied on only several hundred rapidly expanded clones derived from non-depleted graft cells.

The method behind the library was PCR. For sequencing, an Illumina HiSeq 2500 was employed. TCR libraries were prepared with molecular barcoding, using unique molecular identifiers to normalize TCRbeta repertoire quantification. Clones were called with MiXCR by TCRdb after fastp trimmed the public reads at Q25, and only in-frame beta chains were retained. Every distinct CDR3 protein forms one entry, paired with its most common genes and DNA. In all, the sample holds about 510,000 distinct CDR3 sequences, and 9.5% to 12% of those were seen once. Approximately 14% of the sample lies in the top ten. CDR1 and CDR2, per the germline V gene, are SGHRS and YFSETQ. Trimming leaves V shorter by 5 bases and J shorter by 0 bases, with the junction holding 7 bases beyond the gene matches. The CDR3 contains 16 residues, cysteine and phenylalanine counted. Only CDR3 DNA is held: 48 bases, read in frame from base 1.

In regard to this clonotype: Its target antigen remains unknown. No much larger clone exists at a distance of one base, and base qualities are not known.

Sample treatment or condition, as interpreted from the label and publication: allogeneic hematopoietic cell transplantation with graft depleted of TCRalphabeta T cells and CD19 B cells. TCRalphabeta/CD19-depleted allogeneic hematopoietic cell grafts were given to the transplant recipients, all of whom were children. The sequence was obtained from a female patient aged 2-10 years who had a stem cell transplant for aplastic anemia, so the T cells may come from the graft donor. In this chain, TRBV5-1 is recombined with TRBJ2-2; TRBD1 agrees with 7 junctional bases. The material sequenced was PBMCs, mostly from graft donor cells, taken 180 days after TCRalphabeta/CD19-depleted stem cell transplant. The CDR3 loop reads CASSPFQGANTGELFF. Here is the DNA: TGCGCCAGCAGTCCCTTTCAGGGGGCGAACACCGGGGAGCTGTTTTTT.